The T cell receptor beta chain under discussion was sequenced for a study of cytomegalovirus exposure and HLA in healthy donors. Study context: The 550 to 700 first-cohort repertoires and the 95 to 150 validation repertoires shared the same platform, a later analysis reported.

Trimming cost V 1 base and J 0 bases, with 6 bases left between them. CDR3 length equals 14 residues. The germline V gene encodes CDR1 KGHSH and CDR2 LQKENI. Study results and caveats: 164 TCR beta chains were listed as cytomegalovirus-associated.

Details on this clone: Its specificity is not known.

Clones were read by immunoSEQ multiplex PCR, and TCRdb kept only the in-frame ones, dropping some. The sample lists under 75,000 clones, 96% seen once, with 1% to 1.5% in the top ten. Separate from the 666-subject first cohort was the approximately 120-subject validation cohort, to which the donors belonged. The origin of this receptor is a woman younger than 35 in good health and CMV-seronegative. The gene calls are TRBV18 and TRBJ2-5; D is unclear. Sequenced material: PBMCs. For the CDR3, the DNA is TGTGCCAGCTCACCACTCCCCAACCAAGAGACCCAGTACTTC. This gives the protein CASSPLPNQETQYF.